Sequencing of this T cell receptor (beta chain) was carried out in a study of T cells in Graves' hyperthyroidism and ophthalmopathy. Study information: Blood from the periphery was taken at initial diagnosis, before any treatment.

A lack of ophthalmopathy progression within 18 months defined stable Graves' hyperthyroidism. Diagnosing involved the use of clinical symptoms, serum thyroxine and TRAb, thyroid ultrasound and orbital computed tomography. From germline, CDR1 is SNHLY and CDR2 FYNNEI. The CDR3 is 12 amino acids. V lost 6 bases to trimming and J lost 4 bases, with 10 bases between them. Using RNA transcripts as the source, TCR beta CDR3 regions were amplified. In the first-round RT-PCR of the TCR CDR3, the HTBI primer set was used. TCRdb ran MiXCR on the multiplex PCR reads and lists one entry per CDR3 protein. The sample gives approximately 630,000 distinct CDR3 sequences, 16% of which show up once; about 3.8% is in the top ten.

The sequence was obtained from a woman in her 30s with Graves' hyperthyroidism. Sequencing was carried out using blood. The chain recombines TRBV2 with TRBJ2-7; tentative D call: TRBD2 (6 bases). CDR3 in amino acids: CASRETRYEQYF. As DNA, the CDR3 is TGTGCCAGCAGGGAGACTAGATACGAGCAGTACTTC.